This T cell receptor beta chain was profiled in a study of shared clonotypes between healthy human individuals. Points from the study as a whole: Naive subsets, compared against memory subsets, generally had larger estimated richness values.

Terminally differentiated effector memory CD45RA+ cells were left out of the naive CD8 fraction, which was CD45RO-negative and positively selected for CCR7. Germline V gene data show CDR1 as LNHDA and CDR2 as SQIVND (reference sequence). This CDR3 has 14 residues. Approximately 30,000 T cell genomes (approximately 0.2 ug DNA) went into each sorted-subset replicate. The data were produced by immunoSEQ multiplex PCR, yet TCRdb's version contains in-frame clones alone and is incomplete. The sample includes roughly 2,000,000 clones, 93% of them seen just once. Notes on this clone: The antigen remains undetermined. A read error may account for a junction end that differs from germline.

This TCR derives from a man younger than 35 in good health. Some clones in this sample may be carry-over from other donors' samples. This rearrangement joins TRBV19 to TRBJ1-3; D might be TRBD1 (5 bases). The sequencing sample was made of naive CD8+ T cells from PBMCs. The CDR3 DNA follows: TGTGCCAGTAGTGTAGACAGCTCTGGAAACACCATATATTTT. Protein: CASSVDSSGNTIYF.